These 28 T cell receptor beta chains were all obtained from the same sample, sequenced in a study of chemoradiotherapy in HPV16-positive cancers. Some clones are missing from TCRdb's copy, which holds only in-frame ones; the method was immunoSEQ multiplex PCR. The sample yields about 22,000 clones, around 90% seen once. The source was blood, collected from a patient who underwent chemoradiotherapy. The origin of the receptors is a human donor with HPV-associated anogenital cancer.

V gene TRBV11-1 combines with J gene TRBJ2-7; 7 bases map to TRBD2. V gave up 1 base and J gave up 1 base; unmatched junction bases: 7. Germline assignment: CDR1 SGHAT and CDR2 FQDESV (reference sequence). The CDR3 is made up of 16 amino acids. CDR3 protein: CASSLDRGGRSYEQYF. In DNA form, the CDR3 reads TGTGCCAGCAGCTTAGATCGGGGAGGGAGGTCCTACGAGCAGTACTTC.

V and J are TRBV2 and TRBJ2-2; D is undetermined. Germline V gene data show CDR1 as SNHLY and CDR2 as FYNNEI. Trimming left V 6 bases short and J 2 bases short, with 4 bases between. This CDR3 comprises 12 residues. CDR3 DNA: TGTGCCAGCAGGAGCAACACCGGGGAGCTGTTTTTT. Translation: CASRSNTGELFF.

This chain joins TRBV15 and TRBJ2-1; TRBD2 is a possible D gene (6 bases). The V end was cut by 1 base, the J end by 8 bases, with 12 bases between. The CDR3 covers 14 residues. From germline, CDR1 is LNHNV and CDR2 YYDKDF (reference sequence). The CDR3 nucleotides are TGTGCCACCAGCAGAGTGCTAGCGCTCGATGAGCAGTTCTTC. As protein: CATSRVLALDEQFF.

The gene calls are TRBV5-6 and TRBJ2-2; 10 bases line up with TRBD1. Germline V gene data show CDR1 as SGHDT and CDR2 as YYEEEE. V shed 3 bases and J 4 bases; nucleotides not matched to a gene: 3. The CDR3 runs to 15 residues. CDR3: CASSWGQGLTGELFF. Here the CDR3 DNA reads TGTGCCAGCAGCTGGGGACAGGGGCTCACCGGGGAGCTGTTTTTT.

This chain connects TRBV20-1 to TRBJ2-1, with TRBD2 identical over 8 bases. V trimming: 2 bases; J trimming: 14 bases; junction bases outside the gene matches: 5. This CDR3 contains 11 residues. CDR1 is DFQATT and CDR2 is SNEGSKA in the germline V gene (reference sequence). As DNA, the CDR3 is TGCAGTGCTAGACCGGCCGGGGGGGAGTTCTTC. Residues: CSARPAGGEFF.

J is TRBJ2-2 and V is TRBV5-4, with 7 positions matching TRBD2. Germline values: CDR1 SGHNT, CDR2 YYREEE (reference sequence). This CDR3 region has 17 residues. J lost 0 bases, V lost 4 bases, and 9 bases had no gene match. In DNA, the CDR3 is TGTGCCAGCAGCCCTAGGTCGGGGGGTTCGAACACCGGGGAGCTGTTTTTT. Translated: CASSPRSGGSNTGELFF.

This chain connects TRBV5-4 to TRBJ1-2, with D unclear. CDR3 length equals 12 residues. The ends were cut back, 1 base at V and 5 bases at J, with 6 bases in the middle. CDR1 and CDR2 from the germline V gene are SGHNT and YYREEE (reference sequence). CDR3 loop: CASSLHNYGYTF. DNA for the CDR3: TGTGCCAGCAGCTTGCACAATTATGGCTACACCTTC.

This rearrangement joins TRBV7-9 to TRBJ1-1; D perhaps matches TRBD1 (6 bases). V was trimmed by 5 bases and J by 10 bases, leaving 17 bases between them. This CDR3 spans 13 amino acids. Germline loops: CDR1 SEHNR, CDR2 FQNEAQ (reference sequence). The CDR3 region is CASSGIQGIRAFF. As DNA, the CDR3 is TGTGCCAGCAGCGGAATACAGGGTATTCGAGCTTTCTTT. Filled out from reference TRBV7-9 and TRBJ1-1, the complete variable domain reads DTGVSQNPRHKITKRGQNVTFRCDPISEHNRLYWYRQTLGQGPEFLTYFQNEAQLEKSRLLSDRFSAERPKGSFSTLEIQRTEQGDSAMYLCASSGIQGIRAFFGQGTRLTVV.

This clone has only a few counts. The V call is TRBV20-1, the J call TRBJ1-2; 11 positions match TRBD1. Germline V gene lookup returns CDR1 DFQATT and CDR2 SNEGSKA (reference sequence). The CDR3 totals 11 residues. Trimming cost V 5 bases and J 14 bases; bases outside gene matches: 7. CDR3 coding DNA: TGCAGTGCTCGTTCCCGGGACAGGGGGACCTTC. It encodes CSARSRDRGTF.

The rearrangement links TRBV19 to TRBJ1-6; 8 nucleotides agree with TRBD1. Per germline, CDR1 LNHDA and CDR2 SQIVND (reference sequence). The CDR3 is made up of 14 amino acids. V lost 6 bases to trimming and J lost 11 bases; unmatched junction nucleotides: 9. The CDR3 DNA follows: TGTGCCAGTAGATTCGGACAGGGTTTGACACCCCTCCACTTT. Translating gives CASRFGQGLTPLHF.

The V gene is TRBV19, the J gene TRBJ2-1; no reliable D call. The germline gives CDR1 LNHDA, CDR2 SQIVND (reference sequence). Trimming removed 6 bases at V and 0 bases at J, with 6 bases between. The CDR3 length is 13 residues. In DNA, the CDR3 is TGTGCCAGTAGAAGCAACTCCTACAATGAGCAGTTCTTC. Translating it yields CASRSNSYNEQFF. Complete variable domain (other parts from reference TRBV19 and TRBJ2-1): DGGITQSPKYLFRKEGQNVTLSCEQNLNHDAMYWYRQDPGQGLRLIYYSQIVNDFQKGDIAEGYSVSREKKESFPLTVTSAQKNPTAFYLCASRSNSYNEQFFGPGTRLTVL.

CDR3 sequence (DNA): TGTGCCAGCAGTGACGGGGTAGCGGGGGGTGGAGAGACCCAGTACTTC. It is translated as CASSDGVAGGGETQYF. J is TRBJ2-5 and V is TRBV2, with TRBD2 matching 10 bases. Per germline, CDR1 SNHLY and CDR2 FYNNEI. This CDR3 is 16 amino acids long. V shed 3 bases, J shed 4 bases, and the junction held 8 bases outside the gene matches.

This rearrangement joins TRBV7-2 to TRBJ2-3; no definite D call. Trimming removed 0 bases from V and 0 bases from J, with 4 bases in between. This CDR3 has 14 residues. Germline V gene sequence: CDR1 SGHTA, CDR2 FQGNSA. DNA of the CDR3: TGTGCCAGCAGCTTAGCCCGTAGCACAGATACGCAGTATTTT. As protein: CASSLARSTDTQYF.

The CDR3 DNA follows: TGTGCCAGCAGCTTAGGTTATCGGCGGGGGCCCACATTCACAGATACGCAGTATTTT. It codes for CASSLGYRRGPTFTDTQYF. The chain couples TRBV7-9 to TRBJ2-3, with D maybe TRBD2 (7 bases). CDR3 size: 19 residues. CDR1 and CDR2 from the germline V gene are SEHNR and FQNEAQ (reference sequence). The V gene lost 1 base and the J gene lost 2 bases, with 22 bases spanning the gap.

V and J are TRBV11-2 and TRBJ2-7; 8 bases are shared with TRBD2. The V segment lost 4 bases and the J segment 12 bases; nucleotides outside the gene matches: 14. Per the germline V gene, CDR1 is SGHAT and CDR2 is FQNNGV. The CDR3 is made up of 14 amino acids. Written as DNA, the CDR3 is TGTGCCAGCAGCTATAGCGGGGACGCTTCCTATCGGTACTTC. Translation: CASSYSGDASYRYF. Drawing the rest from reference TRBV11-2 and TRBJ2-7, the complete variable domain is EAGVAQSPRYKIIEKRQSVAFWCNPISGHATLYWYQQILGQGPKLLIQFQNNGVVDDSQLPKDRFSAERLKGVDSTLKIQPAKLEDSAVYLCASSYSGDASYRYFGPGTRLTVT.

The chain joins TRBV29-1 to TRBJ1-2; D is possibly TRBD1 (5 bases). CDR1 and CDR2 (germline): SQVTM, ANQGSEA. The CDR3 has 13 residues. V gave up 0 bases and J gave up 5 bases, with 10 bases separating them. CDR3 amino acids: CSVEDTGHYGYTF. CDR3 DNA sequence: TGCAGCGTTGAAGATACAGGACATTATGGCTACACCTTC.

V and J are TRBV19 and TRBJ2-1, with D perhaps being TRBD1 or TRBD2 (5 bases each). Trimming shortened V by 0 bases and J by 10 bases, and 19 bases separated the two germline ends. CDR1 and CDR2 from the germline V gene are LNHDA and SQIVND (reference sequence). CDR3 length: 16 amino acids. The CDR3 DNA reads TGTGCCAGTAGTATAGATCTCGGGACCCCATCCTCGGAGCAGTTCTTC. Its translation is CASSIDLGTPSSEQFF.

This chain links TRBV6-5 with TRBJ1-2, with 9 nucleotides matching TRBD1. The V gene's germline CDR1 is MNHEY and CDR2 SVGAGI. This CDR3 comprises 13 residues. J gave up 4 bases and V 5 bases, and 2 bases lay outside the gene matches. CDR3: CASSGTGIYGYTF. DNA for the CDR3: TGTGCCAGCAGTGGGACAGGGATCTATGGCTACACCTTC.

The chain combines TRBV6-1 with TRBJ2-1, with 8 bases matching TRBD2. Germline loops: CDR1 MNHNS, CDR2 SASEGT. The CDR3 runs to 16 residues. V shed 1 base and J 6 bases; nucleotides not matched to a gene: 8. CDR3 in amino acids: CASSEVVGGGFNEQFF. The CDR3 bases are TGTGCCAGCAGTGAAGTTGTGGGCGGGGGGTTCAATGAGCAGTTCTTC.

This chain connects TRBV5-5 to TRBJ2-3; D call uncertain. The CDR3 spans 16 residues. Trimming left V 4 bases short and J 0 bases short, with 15 bases between. The germline CDR1 and CDR2 sequences are SGHKS and YYEKEE (reference sequence). CDR3 residues: CASSPRFATSTDTQYF. The DNA for the CDR3 is TGTGCCAGCAGCCCCCGGTTTGCGACTAGCACAGATACGCAGTATTTT.

The chain links TRBV19 to TRBJ1-5, with a possible D match to TRBD1 (6 bases). Between the trimmed V and J ends, which lost 8 bases and 4 bases, there was a span of 21 bases. CDR1 LNHDA and CDR2 SQIVND come from the germline V gene (reference sequence). The CDR3 has 16 amino acids. The CDR3 is CASPINRDKHNQPQHF. In DNA form, the CDR3 reads TGTGCCAGTCCAATTAACCGGGACAAACATAATCAGCCCCAGCATTTT.

The V and J genes are TRBV7-6 and TRBJ1-5, with no clear D. The CDR3 spans 13 residues. CDR1 SGHVS and CDR2 FNYEAQ come from the germline V gene. V was trimmed by 3 bases and J by 0 bases, leaving 3 bases between them. The CDR3 DNA is TGTGCCAGCAGCTTGAGTAGCAATCAGCCCCAGCATTTT. It specifies CASSLSSNQPQHF.

V is TRBV6-4 and J is TRBJ2-7, with 9 bases that match TRBD1. Germline trimming cut 8 bases from V and 4 bases from J; bases unmatched to any gene: 15. CDR3 length: 16 amino acids. Per germline, CDR1 MRHNA and CDR2 SNTAGT. The DNA for the CDR3 is TGTGCCAGCGGGGAGACCATCGGGACAGGGCTTTACGAGCAGTACTTC. Translating it yields CASGETIGTGLYEQYF.

A single count supports this clone. The chain couples TRBV5-1 to TRBJ1-1; the D gene is possibly TRBD1 (5 bases). The CDR3 has 14 amino acids. CDR1 and CDR2 (germline): SGHRS, YFSETQ. The V and J ends lost 4 bases and 5 bases respectively, with 15 bases between them. Written as DNA, the CDR3 is TGCGCCAGCAGCATGGAAGCAGGGAGGACTGAAGCTTTCTTT. Residues: CASSMEAGRTEAFF.

The gene calls are TRBV4-2 and TRBJ2-5; 8 nucleotides agree with TRBD1. The CDR3 sequence is 14 residues long. The germline CDR1 and CDR2 sequences are LGHNA and YNFKEQ. Trimming removed 5 bases from V and 1 base from J; junction bases left unmatched: 3. CDR3 loop: CASSVTGVQETQYF. CDR3 nucleotides: TGTGCCAGCAGCGTGACAGGGGTCCAAGAGACCCAGTACTTC.

The CDR3 DNA sequence: TGTGCCAGCTCACCACTGGACAAGCTGTTTACCGGGGCCAACGTCCTGACTTTC. It translates to CASSPLDKLFTGANVLTF. The chain joins TRBV18 to TRBJ2-6, with D tentatively TRBD1 (5 bases). CDR1 and CDR2 from the germline V gene are KGHSH and LQKENI. Trimming removed 1 base from V and 4 bases from J, with 17 bases in between. There are 18 residues in the CDR3.

In its sample, this clone was seen once. The chain recombines TRBV19 with TRBJ2-7; D perhaps matches TRBD1 (5 bases). Between the trimmed V and J ends, which lost 5 bases and 4 bases, there was a span of 12 bases. The germline V gene has CDR1 LNHDA and CDR2 SQIVND (reference sequence). This CDR3 is 13 amino acids long. The CDR3 bases are TGTGCCAGTAGTTCAGGGTCGACGTACGAGCAGTACTTC. Its protein product is CASSSGSTYEQYF.

The chain carries TRBV5-1 and TRBJ2-7, with TRBD1 matching 7 bases. The CDR3 length is 13 residues. CDR1 is SGHRS, CDR2 YFSETQ, per germline. After removal of 1 base from V and 7 bases from J, the junction contained 5 bases not matched to a gene. The CDR3 nucleotides are TGCGCCAGCAGCTTGTTTAGGGGACAGGAGCAGTACGTC. It codes for CASSLFRGQEQYV.